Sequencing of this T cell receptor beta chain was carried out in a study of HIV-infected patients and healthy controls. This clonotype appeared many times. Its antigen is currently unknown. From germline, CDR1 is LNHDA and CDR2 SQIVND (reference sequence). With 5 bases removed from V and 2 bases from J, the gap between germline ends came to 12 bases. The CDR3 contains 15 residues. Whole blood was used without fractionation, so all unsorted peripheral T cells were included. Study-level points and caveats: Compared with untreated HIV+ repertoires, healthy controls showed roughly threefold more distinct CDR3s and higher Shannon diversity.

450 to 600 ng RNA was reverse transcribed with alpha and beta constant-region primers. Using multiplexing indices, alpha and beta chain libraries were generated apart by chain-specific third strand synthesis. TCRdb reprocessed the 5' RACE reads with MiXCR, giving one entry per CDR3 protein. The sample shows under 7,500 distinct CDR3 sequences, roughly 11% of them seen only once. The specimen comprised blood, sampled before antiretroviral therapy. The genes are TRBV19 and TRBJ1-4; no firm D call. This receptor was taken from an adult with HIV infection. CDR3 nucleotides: TGTGCCAGTAGTTTCAACAGAGACACTAATGAAAAACTGTTTTTT. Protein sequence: CASSFNRDTNEKLFF.